The source of this T cell receptor (beta chain) is a study of blood T cell repertoires in COVID-19. Overall study context: From T cells, B-cell-depleted T cells, or PBMCs came the material, which was cDNA or gDNA.

Germline-derived CDR1 and CDR2 are LGHDT and YNNKEL (reference sequence). The CDR3 consists of 15 residues. The V and J ends lost 3 bases and 0 bases, in that order; junction bases with no gene match: 3. Sequencing was performed with immunoSEQ multiplex PCR; in TCRdb, only in-frame clones are kept and a portion is missing. The sample has about 250,000 clones, over 65% seen once. This chain uses TRBV3-1 (or the pseudogene TRBV3-2) with TRBJ2-3; TRBD2 matches 7 bases. The origin of this receptor is a woman over 75 with acute or convalescent COVID-19. The material sequenced was peripheral blood. CDR3 region: CASSQGGSSTDTQYF. Here the CDR3 DNA reads TGTGCCAGCAGCCAGGGCGGGAGTAGCACAGATACGCAGTATTTT.